This T cell receptor (beta chain) was profiled in a study of T cell repertoires in cytomegalovirus infection. The overall study: The public TCR beta signatures pointed to both CMV infection and matching HLA type. Study observations and caveats: CMV-specific TCR beta clonotypes restricted by HLA-C were the ones dominating the ex vivo response.

From germline, CDR1 is LGHNT and CDR2 FRNRAP. The CDR3 consists of 15 residues. Trimming cost V 6 bases and J 4 bases, with 15 bases left between them. TCRdb called the reads again in MiXCR, with one record for every CDR3 protein. The top ten hold roughly 14% of the sample, which has 650,000 to 850,000 distinct CDR3 sequences, about 28% seen once. For this clonotype: The antigen is unknown.

The chain couples TRBV12-5 to TRBJ2-2, with D possibly being TRBD2 (6 bases). Specimen: cultured CD8+ T cells from PBMCs, collected from culture after CMV antigen stimulation. The TCR sequence derives from a human donor in good health (CMV status not recorded). Some clones in this sample may be carry-over from other donors' samples. The CDR3, as DNA: TGTGCTAGTGGCTCGGACGAAGCGGGCACCGGGGAGCTGTTTTTT. As protein: CASGSDEAGTGELFF.